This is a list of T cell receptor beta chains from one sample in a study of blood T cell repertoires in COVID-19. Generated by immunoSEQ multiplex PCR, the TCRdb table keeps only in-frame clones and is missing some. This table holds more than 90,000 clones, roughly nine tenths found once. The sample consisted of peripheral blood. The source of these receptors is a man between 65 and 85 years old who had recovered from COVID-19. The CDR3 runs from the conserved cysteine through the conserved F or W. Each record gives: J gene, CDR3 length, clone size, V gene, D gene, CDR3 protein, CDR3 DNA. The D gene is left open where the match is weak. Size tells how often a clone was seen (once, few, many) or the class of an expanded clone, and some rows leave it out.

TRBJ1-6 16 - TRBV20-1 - CSASRMGGLSNSPLHF TGCAGTGCTAGTAGAATGGGCGGGTTGAGTAATTCACCCCTCCACTTT
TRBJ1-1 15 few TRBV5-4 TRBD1 CASSLGQGGYTEAFF TGTGCCAGCAGCCTAGGACAGGGTGGGTACACTGAAGCTTTCTTT
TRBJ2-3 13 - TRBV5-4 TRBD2 CASSLIAGDTQYF TGTGCCAGCAGCCTTATAGCGGGGGATACGCAGTATTTT
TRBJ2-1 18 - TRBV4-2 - CASSLTQPGSGPYNEQFF TGTGCCAGCAGCCTGACTCAACCCGGTAGCGGCCCTTACAATGAGCAGTTCTTC
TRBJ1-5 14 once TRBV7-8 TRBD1 CASSSDRVDQPQHF TGTGCCAGCAGCTCCGACAGGGTTGATCAGCCCCAGCATTTT
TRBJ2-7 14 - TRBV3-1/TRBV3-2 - CASSQGWGAYEQYF TGTGCCAGCAGCCAGGGCTGGGGGGCCTACGAGCAGTACTTC
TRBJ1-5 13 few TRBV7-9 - CASSRGGNQPQHF TGTGCCAGCAGCAGGGGAGGCAATCAGCCCCAGCATTTT
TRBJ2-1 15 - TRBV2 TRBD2 CASSRSGGSYNEQFF TGTGCCAGCAGCCGTAGCGGGGGTTCCTACAATGAGCAGTTCTTC
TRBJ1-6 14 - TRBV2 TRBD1 CASSEDRTFSPLHF TGTGCCAGCAGTGAGGACAGGACATTCTCACCCCTCCACTTT
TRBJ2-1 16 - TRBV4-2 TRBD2 CASSQGTSGVLSEQFF TGTGCCAGCAGCCAAGGGACTAGCGGGGTCCTGAGTGAGCAGTTCTTC
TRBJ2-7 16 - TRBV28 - CASSPPESTPAYEQYF TGTGCCAGCAGTCCCCCTGAGTCGACACCCGCCTACGAGCAGTACTTC
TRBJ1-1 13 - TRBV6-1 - CASSETGNTEAFF TGTGCCAGCAGTGAAACAGGCAACACTGAAGCTTTCTTT